This section outlines one TCR beta chain sequence together with its context. The protocol was immunoSEQ multiplex PCR, while the TCRdb copy is restricted to in-frame clones and leaves out a portion. Of about 94,000 clones listed, about 91% are singletons. The data are from a study of PD-1 blockade in classical Hodgkin lymphoma. Looking at the study overall: Administration of nivolumab to patients was at 3 mg/kg intravenously every 2 weeks.

Autologous stem cell transplantation was followed by relapse in every patient, and brentuximab vedotin exposure varied. This CDR3 spans 15 amino acids. V dropped 5 bases and J dropped 1 base, with 12 bases sitting between them. The germline gives CDR1 MNHEY, CDR2 SMNVEV (reference sequence). The J gene is TRBJ2-1, the V gene TRBV27; no firm D call. The input for sequencing was peripheral blood mononuclear cells (PBMCs), taken before the second cycle of nivolumab. The origin of this receptor is a human donor with classical Hodgkin lymphoma. DNA for the CDR3: TGTGCCAGCAGTGACGAGACGGCATCCTACAATGAGCAGTTCTTC. Its protein is CASSDETASYNEQFF.